Following are 32 T cell receptor beta chains from one sample sequenced in a study of blood T cell repertoires in COVID-19. Clones were read by immunoSEQ multiplex PCR, and TCRdb kept only the in-frame ones, dropping some. The sample lists about 270,000 clones, 88% seen once, with about 3% in the top ten. The sample consisted of PBMCs or T cells enriched from blood (not recorded which). The receptors come from a woman aged 50 to 60 who had recovered from COVID-19.

The chain carries TRBV18 and TRBJ2-7, with 8 bases aligning to TRBD1. CDR3 length: 13 amino acids. CDR1 KGHSH and CDR2 LQKENI come from the germline V gene. V shed 6 bases and J 3 bases; nucleotides not matched to a gene: 4. CDR3 residues: CASSPDRDYEQYF. As DNA, the CDR3 is TGTGCCAGCTCTCCGGACAGGGACTACGAGCAGTACTTC.

The V call is TRBV27, the J call TRBJ2-2, with TRBD2 matching 11 bases. The trim removed 2 bases at V and 6 bases at J, leaving 8 bases unmatched. The CDR3 extends over 17 amino acids. CDR1 is MNHEY, CDR2 SMNVEV, per germline (reference sequence). The CDR3 loop reads CASSLLVAGGQSGELFF. DNA of the CDR3: TGTGCCAGCAGTTTACTGGTAGCGGGAGGGCAATCCGGGGAGCTGTTTTTT.

The rearrangement uses TRBV5-4 and TRBJ1-1; D is possibly TRBD1 (6 bases). V lost 0 bases and J lost 2, with 11 bases in between. CDR3 length: 15 residues. The germline CDR1 and CDR2 sequences are SGHNT and YYREEE (reference sequence). The CDR3 here is CASSLEQGFNTEAFF. The CDR3, as DNA: TGTGCCAGCAGCTTGGAGCAGGGGTTCAACACTGAAGCTTTCTTT.

The rearrangement joins TRBV9 to TRBJ2-1; 9 bases are a match to TRBD2. The V and J ends lost 0 bases and 9 bases, in that order; junction bases with no gene match: 10. Per germline, CDR1 SGDLS and CDR2 YYNGEE. The CDR3 runs to 16 residues. DNA for the CDR3: TGTGCCAGCAGCGTAGTCGGTAGCGGGGGTCCGGCTGAGCAGTTCTTC. Translating it yields CASSVVGSGGPAEQFF. The entire variable domain, with the rest obtained from reference TRBV9 and TRBJ2-1, is as follows: DSGVTQTPKHLITATGQRVTLRCSPRSGDLSVYWYQQSLDQGLQFLIQYYNGEERAKGNILERFSAQQFPDLHSELNLSSLELGDSALYFCASSVVGSGGPAEQFFGPGTRLTVL.

DNA for the CDR3: TGTGCCAGCAGCCCGCTCGGGACACTTGGAGAGCAGTACTTC. This gives the protein CASSPLGTLGEQYF. The chain recombines TRBV7-6 with TRBJ2-7, with a weak D call TRBD1 (6 bases). There are 14 residues in the CDR3. Trimming stripped 5 bases from V and 7 bases from J, with 18 bases between. The germline gives CDR1 SGHVS, CDR2 FNYEAQ.

V is TRBV6-5 and J is TRBJ2-7, with D perhaps TRBD2 (5 bases). V lost 3 bases and J lost 0, with 9 bases in between. The CDR3 is made up of 14 amino acids. Germline values: CDR1 MNHEY, CDR2 SVGAGI. CDR3 sequence reads: CASSYTRDSYEQYF. In DNA form, the CDR3 reads TGTGCCAGCAGTTATACCCGGGACTCCTACGAGCAGTACTTC.

This sequence joins TRBV5-1 and TRBJ1-3; 7 nucleotides line up with TRBD1. There are 17 residues in the CDR3. The germline gives CDR1 SGHRS, CDR2 YFSETQ. V shed 4 bases, J shed 0 bases, and the junction held 10 bases outside the gene matches. CDR3 region: CASSPSGTAFSGNTIYF. The DNA of the CDR3 is TGCGCCAGCAGCCCTTCCGGGACAGCATTCTCTGGAAACACCATATATTTT.

The V and J genes are TRBV16 and TRBJ1-3; 9 bases match TRBD1. Germline CDR1 is KGHSY and CDR2 is FQNENV. The CDR3 has 18 residues. The ends lost 4 bases at V and 3 bases at J; junction bases unmatched: 13. The CDR3 spells CASSPFFPGQGFGNTIYF. CDR3 DNA: TGTGCCAGCAGCCCTTTTTTTCCGGGACAGGGTTTTGGAAACACCATATATTTT.

The J gene is TRBJ2-1, the V gene TRBV18; D is perhaps TRBD2 (6 bases). CDR1 KGHSH and CDR2 LQKENI come from the germline V gene. The CDR3 runs 13 residues. Trimming shortened V by 6 bases and J by 9 bases, and 15 bases separated the two germline ends. The CDR3 coding sequence is TGTGCCAGCTCCGTCGGGAGTTGGGGTGAGCAGTTCTTC. Translated: CASSVGSWGEQFF.

V and J are TRBV18 and TRBJ1-5; 10 nucleotides agree with TRBD1. This CDR3 region has 15 residues. V lost 3 bases, J lost 7 bases, and 6 bases stayed unmatched. Germline CDR1 reads KGHSH; CDR2 reads LQKENI. The CDR3 coding sequence is TGTGCCAGCTCACCGGGACAGGGGTTTGAACAGCCCCAGCATTTT. This gives the protein CASSPGQGFEQPQHF. Based on the CDR3 plus reference TRBV18 and TRBJ1-5, the full variable domain is NAGVMQNPRHLVRRRGQEARLRCSPMKGHSHVYWYRQLPEEGLKFMVYLQKENIIDESGMPKERFSAEFPKEGPSILRIQQVVRGDSAAYFCASSPGQGFEQPQHFGDGTRLSIL.

This rearrangement joins TRBV7-3 to TRBJ1-1; D is ambiguous. The CDR3 covers 12 residues. V shed 8 bases and J shed 1 base, with 8 bases lying between them. The V gene's germline CDR1 is SGHTA and CDR2 FQGTGA. Here the CDR3 reads CASARENTEAFF. The CDR3 DNA is TGTGCCAGCGCGAGGGAGAACACTGAAGCTTTCTTT.

The rearrangement links TRBV28 to TRBJ2-7; no clear D gene. CDR1 and CDR2 from the germline V gene are MDHEN and SYDVKM. The CDR3 is made up of 13 amino acids. V was clipped by 2 bases and J by 0 bases, with 5 bases between them. The DNA for the CDR3 is TGTGCCAGCAGTTTACTTAGCTCCTACGAGCAGTACTTC. As protein: CASSLLSSYEQYF.

The chain joins TRBV4-3 to TRBJ2-4; D might be TRBD2 (5 bases). CDR3 length: 13 amino acids. Germline CDR1 reads LGHNA; CDR2 reads YSLEER. V lost 0 bases to trimming and J lost 6 bases, with 6 bases between them. The CDR3 sequence is CASSQDAGNIQYF. DNA of the CDR3: TGCGCCAGCAGCCAAGATGCGGGAAACATTCAGTACTTC.

The chain couples TRBV27 to TRBJ2-2; D possibly corresponds to TRBD2 (5 bases). Germline V gene sequence: CDR1 MNHEY, CDR2 SMNVEV (reference sequence). V lost 4 bases and J lost 3, with 12 bases in between. This CDR3 is built from 15 residues. The CDR3 coding sequence is TGTGCCAGCAGTTCAGTGGGAGCGTACACCGGGGAGCTGTTTTTT. Translated, it gives CASSSVGAYTGELFF.

V usage is TRBV4-3 and J usage is TRBJ2-3; D remains unclear. The V end was cut by 5 bases, the J end by 2 bases, with 14 bases between. The germline V gene has CDR1 LGHNA and CDR2 YSLEER. The CDR3 extends over 15 amino acids. The CDR3 nucleotides read TGCGCCAGCAGCTTTAACTTCTTCCCCACAGATACGCAGTATTTT. This codes for CASSFNFFPTDTQYF.

The rearrangement uses TRBV14 and TRBJ2-3; TRBD1 might be the D (5 bases). The germline V and J ends were trimmed by 1 base and 5 bases, with 13 bases remaining between them. CDR3 length: 15 amino acids. The germline CDR1 and CDR2 sequences are SGHDN and FVKESK. This chain's CDR3 is CASSQVAGIGDTQYF. The CDR3 DNA sequence: TGTGCCAGCAGCCAAGTGGCAGGGATTGGAGATACGCAGTATTTT. Full variable domain (remainder filled in from reference TRBV14 and TRBJ2-3): EAGVTQFPSHSVIEKGQTVTLRCDPISGHDNLYWYRRVMGKEIKFLLHFVKESKQDESGMPNNRFLAERTGGTYSTLKVQPAELEDSGVYFCASSQVAGIGDTQYFGPGTRLTVL.

This chain uses TRBV21-1 with TRBJ2-3; the D call in the table, TRBD2, was not verified against the DNA. TRBV21-1 is termed a pseudogene. The CDR3 consists of 12 residues. CDR3 protein: CELAGNIDTQYF. The CDR3 coding sequence is TGTGAACTAGCGGGAAATATAGATACGCAGTATTTT.

This clone was seen only a few times. The chain carries TRBV11-2 and TRBJ2-7; 8 bases are a match to TRBD2. V lost 1 base, J lost 9 bases, and 14 bases stayed unmatched. Germline CDR1 reads SGHAT; CDR2 reads FQNNGV. The CDR3 length is 16 residues. Here the CDR3 reads CASSLGGLGAGELQYF. In DNA, the CDR3 is TGTGCCAGCAGCTTAGGGGGACTAGGGGCGGGAGAATTGCAGTACTTC.

Only one count was recorded for this clone. The chain recombines TRBV30 with TRBJ1-2; 7 bases map to TRBD1. With V trimmed by 4 bases and J by 6 bases, 2 bases remained unmatched. Looked up from germline, CDR1 is GTSNPN and CDR2 is SVGIG (reference sequence). The CDR3 sequence is 11 residues long. CDR3 region: CAWTQGDGYTF. The CDR3 bases are TGTGCCTGGACTCAGGGGGATGGCTACACCTTC. Complete variable domain (other parts from reference TRBV30 and TRBJ1-2): SQTIHQWPATLVQPVGSPLSLECTVEGTSNPNLYWYRQAAGRGLQLLFYSVGIGQISSEVPQNLSASRPQDRQFILSSKKLLLSDSGFYLCAWTQGDGYTFGSGTRLTVV.

The V gene is TRBV29-1, the J gene TRBJ2-1; 9 bases line up with TRBD2. The ends lost 7 bases at V and 1 base at J; junction bases unmatched: 2. The CDR3 has 13 amino acids. Per the germline V gene, CDR1 is SQVTM and CDR2 is ANQGSEA. CDR3 nucleotides: TGCAGCGGGAGCGGGAGGTCCTACAATGAGCAGTTCTTC. It codes for CSGSGRSYNEQFF.

The chain employs TRBV19 and TRBJ2-6; 8 bases fit TRBD1. Germline CDR1 is LNHDA and CDR2 is SQIVND (reference sequence). After removal of 1 base from V and 1 base from J, the junction contained 15 bases not matched to a gene. The CDR3 spans 21 residues. For the CDR3, the DNA is TGTGCCAGTAGTATAGTATGGCAGGGGGCCGCTCGGCGGTCTGGGGCCAACGTCCTGACTTTC. Translated: CASSIVWQGAARRSGANVLTF.

J is TRBJ1-1 and V is TRBV7-2, with 9 bases identical to TRBD1. This CDR3 comprises 14 residues. V lost 5 bases to trimming and J lost 2 bases; unmatched junction nucleotides: 3. Germline assignment: CDR1 SGHTA and CDR2 FQGNSA. This CDR3 is CASSAQGANTEAFF. In nucleotides, the CDR3 is TGTGCCAGCAGCGCACAGGGGGCTAACACTGAAGCTTTCTTT.

V and J are TRBV14 and TRBJ2-7, with 7 bases that match TRBD2. With V trimmed by 1 base and J by 4 bases, 10 bases remained unmatched. Germline values: CDR1 SGHDN, CDR2 FVKESK. This CDR3 region has 16 residues. In DNA form, the CDR3 reads TGTGCCAGCAGCCAAGGACGCGGGAGTGTCGGATACGAGCAGTACTTC. Translating gives CASSQGRGSVGYEQYF.

The chain has TRBV7-2 and TRBJ2-7, with 7 bases that match TRBD1. The V gene end was trimmed by 5 bases and the J gene end by 2 bases; junction bases not matched to a gene: 9. This CDR3 is built from 15 residues. The V gene's germline CDR1 is SGHTA and CDR2 FQGNSA. Here the CDR3 DNA reads TGTGCCAGCAGCGCAGGAGTCGGACAGGCCTACGAGCAGTACTTC. It translates to CASSAGVGQAYEQYF.

The chain couples TRBV28 to TRBJ1-3, with D tentatively TRBD1 (6 bases). CDR1 and CDR2 (germline): MDHEN, SYDVKM. Trimming stripped 7 bases from V and 0 bases from J, with 7 bases between. This CDR3 comprises 13 residues. The CDR3 DNA reads TGTGCCAGCACCAGGGGCTCTGGAAACACCATATATTTT. Its protein is CASTRGSGNTIYF. Filled out from reference TRBV28 and TRBJ1-3, the complete variable domain reads DVKVTQSSRYLVKRTGEKVFLECVQDMDHENMFWYRQDPGLGLRLIYFSYDVKMKEKGDIPEGYSVSREKKERFSLILESASTNQTSMYLCASTRGSGNTIYFGEGSWLTVV.

The chain links TRBV11-2 to TRBJ2-3, with a tentative D call TRBD2 (6 bases). The CDR3 has 16 amino acids. Germline CDR1 is SGHAT and CDR2 is FQNNGV. With 6 bases removed from V and 0 bases from J, the gap between germline ends came to 16 bases. The CDR3 region has the DNA TGTGCCAGCAGTGCTGGACTACTAACTAGCACAGATACGCAGTATTTT. It codes for CASSAGLLTSTDTQYF.

In this sample, this clone turned up once. This rearrangement joins TRBV7-2 to TRBJ2-1; possibly TRBD1 for D (7 bases). The V gene's germline CDR1 is SGHTA and CDR2 FQGNSA. The V and J ends lost 5 bases and 0 bases respectively, with 23 bases between them. The CDR3 is 19 residues long. CDR3: CASSPRGLRAGPSYNEQFF. In nucleotides, the CDR3 is TGTGCCAGCAGCCCAAGGGGGCTTCGTGCGGGGCCCTCCTACAATGAGCAGTTCTTC.

This chain connects TRBV4-2 to TRBJ2-3, with 8 bases matching TRBD2. The ends lost 0 bases at V and 2 bases at J; junction bases unmatched: 7. From germline, CDR1 is LGHNA and CDR2 YNFKEQ. The CDR3 spans 17 residues. In nucleotides, the CDR3 is TGTGCCAGCAGCCAAGATCGTTTTAGCGGGAACACAGATACGCAGTATTTT. It is translated as CASSQDRFSGNTDTQYF.

The V gene is TRBV12-5, the J gene TRBJ2-2; 10 positions agree with TRBD2. The J segment lost 8 bases and the V segment lost 2 bases, leaving 8 bases of the junction unmatched. CDR1 is LGHNT and CDR2 is FRNRAP in the germline V gene. CDR3 length: 16 amino acids. The DNA for the CDR3 is TGTGCTAGTGGTTTGCGAACGACTAGCGGGTATGGGGAGCTGTTTTTT. It translates to CASGLRTTSGYGELFF.

J is TRBJ2-1 and V is TRBV14; 8 nucleotides agree with TRBD1. The V gene's germline CDR1 is SGHDN and CDR2 FVKESK. This CDR3 contains 18 residues. Losses at the gene ends were 8 bases for V and 0 bases for J; bases not matched to a gene: 15. The CDR3 protein is CASASSPGQGPSYNEQFF. DNA for the CDR3: TGTGCCAGCGCCTCAAGCCCCGGACAGGGACCCTCCTACAATGAGCAGTTCTTC.

CDR3 amino acids: CASTGTSGRRNDIQYF. The CDR3 coding sequence is TGTGCCAGCACCGGGACTAGCGGGAGGCGAAACGACATTCAGTACTTC. The rearrangement joins TRBV3-1 (or the pseudogene TRBV3-2) to TRBJ2-4; 15 nucleotides match TRBD2. V was clipped by 7 bases and J by 8 bases; unmatched bases: 9. Germline-derived CDR1 and CDR2 are LGHDT and YNNKEL (reference sequence). The CDR3 is 16 residues long.

This rearrangement joins TRBV7-2 to TRBJ2-5; 7 bases map to TRBD2. This CDR3 is built from 16 residues. Trimming cost V 0 bases and J 1 base; bases outside gene matches: 5. Per the germline V gene, CDR1 is SGHTA and CDR2 is FQGNSA. DNA for the CDR3: TGTGCCAGCAGCTTAGCAAGACAGCGGGGCCAAGAGACCCAGTACTTC. It encodes CASSLARQRGQETQYF. The whole variable domain, filled in from reference TRBV7-2 and TRBJ2-5, reads GAGVSQSPSNKVTEKGKDVELRCDPISGHTALYWYRQSLGQGLEFLIYFQGNSAPDKSGLPSDRFSAERTGGSVSTLTIQRTQQEDSAVYLCASSLARQRGQETQYFGPGTRLLVL.